The T cell receptor (beta chain) under discussion was sequenced for a study of metastatic and nonmetastatic thyroid tumors. Whole-study context: Repertoires from malignant and benign thyroid patients were compared across blood and tumor or nodule tissue. Regarding the study as a whole: In both blood and tumor samples, TCR beta diversity was reported significantly higher for malignant than benign nodules.

MiXCR reprocessed the PCR reads for TCRdb. The data hold about 13,000 clones, with approximately 27% observed a single time. This clone was detected ten times or more. Antigen specificity is unknown. Other DNA sequences of this sample code for an identical CDR3. No treatment had been given to any patient before thyroid surgery. The receptor comes from a female donor with papillary thyroid cancer or a benign thyroid nodule (not recorded which). Some clones in this sample may be carry-over from other donors' samples. Sequencing was performed on tumor tissue.

CDR3 sequence: CASSPGFAGGEKLFF. The CDR3 DNA is TGTGCCAGCAGCCCAGGGTTCGCGGGGGGCGAAAAACTGTTTTTT. The genes are TRBV7-9 and TRBJ1-4, with TRBD1 as a possible D gene (6 bases). CDR3 length equals 15 residues. CDR1 and CDR2 from the germline V gene are SEHNR and FQNEAQ (reference sequence). V shed 5 bases and J shed 8 bases, with 18 bases lying between them.